These T cell receptor beta chains were read from a single sample in a study of T cell repertoires in cytomegalovirus infection. From the reads, TCRdb called clonotypes with MiXCR, one entry per CDR3 protein. The profile shows around 490,000 distinct CDR3 sequences, about 26% of them singletons. Sequencing used PBMCs. The receptor set was obtained from a human donor in good health (CMV status not recorded). Some clones in this sample may be carry-over from other donors' samples. CDR3s include the opening cysteine and the closing phenylalanine or tryptophan. A D gene is named only where the DNA matches it firmly. The size field is filled for only some rows; it gives once, few, many or a size class.

j_call: TRBJ2-3
d_call: TRBD2
v_call: TRBV7-2
clone_size: many
cdr3_length: 15
cdr3_nt: TGTGCCAGCAGCTTAGTCACTAGCGGGAGTGATACGCAGTATTTT
cdr3_aa: CASSLVTSGSDTQYF

j_call: TRBJ1-3
d_call: TRBD1
v_call: TRBV11-2
clone_size: few
cdr3_length: 14
cdr3_nt: TGTGCCAGCAGCTCCAGGGGGCTCGGAAACACCATATATTTT
cdr3_aa: CASSSRGLGNTIYF

j_call: TRBJ1-5
d_call: .
v_call: TRBV15
clone_size: .
cdr3_length: 14
cdr3_nt: TGTGCCACCAGCCCGGGTAGGGTGCCTCAGCCCCAGCATTTT
cdr3_aa: CATSPGRVPQPQHF

j_call: TRBJ1-3
d_call: .
v_call: TRBV19
clone_size: .
cdr3_length: 14
cdr3_nt: TGTGCCAGTAGTATAGGACCCGTCGGAAACACCATATATTTT
cdr3_aa: CASSIGPVGNTIYF

j_call: TRBJ2-2
d_call: TRBD2
v_call: TRBV5-1
clone_size: few
cdr3_length: 14
cdr3_nt: TGCGCCAGCCAGCGGGAGTTGGACACCGGGGAGCTGTTTTTT
cdr3_aa: CASQRELDTGELFF

j_call: TRBJ1-1
d_call: TRBD1
v_call: TRBV2
clone_size: .
cdr3_length: 15
cdr3_nt: TGTGCCAGCAGCGGGAGGACAGGGTTGAACACTGAAGCTTTCTTT
cdr3_aa: CASSGRTGLNTEAFF

j_call: TRBJ2-3
d_call: TRBD2
v_call: TRBV7-2
clone_size: many
cdr3_length: 13
cdr3_nt: TGTGCCAGCAGCAGGACTAGCGGATGGGAACAGTATTTT
cdr3_aa: CASSRTSGWEQYF

j_call: TRBJ2-3
d_call: .
v_call: TRBV12-3/TRBV12-4
clone_size: .
cdr3_length: 15
cdr3_nt: TGTGCCAGCACGGAAGACTCATTCAGCACAGATACGCAGTATTTT
cdr3_aa: CASTEDSFSTDTQYF

j_call: TRBJ1-2
d_call: TRBD1
v_call: TRBV29-1
clone_size: .
cdr3_length: 9
cdr3_nt: TGTATGACAGGGGATGGCTACACCTTC
cdr3_aa: CMTGDGYTF

j_call: TRBJ2-2
d_call: .
v_call: TRBV7-2
clone_size: many
cdr3_length: 14
cdr3_nt: TGTGCCAGCAGCTTAGGAGGGACGGGCGGGGAGCTGTTTTTT
cdr3_aa: CASSLGGTGGELFF

j_call: TRBJ2-2
d_call: .
v_call: TRBV24-1
clone_size: .
cdr3_length: 13
cdr3_nt: TGTGCCCACGAGGGGGGACCCACCGGGGAGCTGTTTTTT
cdr3_aa: CAHEGGPTGELFF

j_call: TRBJ2-1
d_call: .
v_call: TRBV3-1
clone_size: .
cdr3_length: 14
cdr3_nt: TGTGCCAGCAGCCAAAACAAGGGGGACAATGAGCAGTTCTTC
cdr3_aa: CASSQNKGDNEQFF

j_call: TRBJ1-6
d_call: .
v_call: TRBV7-2
clone_size: many
cdr3_length: 16
cdr3_nt: TGTGCCAGCAGCTTAGCGAGGGGGGGCGCTGGGTCACCCCTCCACTTT
cdr3_aa: CASSLARGGAGSPLHF